This TCR beta chain is from a study of shared clonotypes between healthy human individuals. Study-level background: Sampling drew on donors who were two women and a few men aged 18 to 49.

This CDR3 region has 15 residues. Between the trimmed V and J ends, which lost 2 bases and 0 bases, there was a span of 9 bases. In germline, CDR1 is SGHDT, CDR2 YYEEEE. There are a few counts of this clone. Clones were read by immunoSEQ multiplex PCR, and TCRdb kept only the in-frame ones, dropping some. The repertoire holds roughly 1 million clones, with roughly 80% as singletons. V gene TRBV5-6 combines with J gene TRBJ1-3; maybe TRBD1 (5 bases). Sequencing was performed on memory CD4+ T cells sorted from blood. The sample's subset: CD45RA-negative fraction. This TCR was sampled from a man aged 18 to 30 in good health. This CDR3 reads CASSFDRHSGNTIYF. CDR3 in DNA: TGTGCCAGCAGCTTCGACAGACACTCTGGAAACACCATATATTTT.